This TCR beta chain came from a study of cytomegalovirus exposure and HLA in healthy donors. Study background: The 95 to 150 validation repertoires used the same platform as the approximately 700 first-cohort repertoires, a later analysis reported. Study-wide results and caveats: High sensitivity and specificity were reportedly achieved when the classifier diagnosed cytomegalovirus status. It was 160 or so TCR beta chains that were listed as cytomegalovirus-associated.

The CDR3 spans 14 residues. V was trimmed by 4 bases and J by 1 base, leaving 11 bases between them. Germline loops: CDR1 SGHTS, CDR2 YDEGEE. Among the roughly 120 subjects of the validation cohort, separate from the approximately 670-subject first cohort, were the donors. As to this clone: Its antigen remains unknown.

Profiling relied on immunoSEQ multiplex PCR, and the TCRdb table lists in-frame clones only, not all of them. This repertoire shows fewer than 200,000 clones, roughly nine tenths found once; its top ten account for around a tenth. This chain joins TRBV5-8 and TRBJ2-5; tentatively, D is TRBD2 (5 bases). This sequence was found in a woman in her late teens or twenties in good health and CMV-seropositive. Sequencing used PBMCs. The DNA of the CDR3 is TGTGCCAGCAGCGGAGGACGGCCCCAAGAGACCCAGTACTTC. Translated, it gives CASSGGRPQETQYF.